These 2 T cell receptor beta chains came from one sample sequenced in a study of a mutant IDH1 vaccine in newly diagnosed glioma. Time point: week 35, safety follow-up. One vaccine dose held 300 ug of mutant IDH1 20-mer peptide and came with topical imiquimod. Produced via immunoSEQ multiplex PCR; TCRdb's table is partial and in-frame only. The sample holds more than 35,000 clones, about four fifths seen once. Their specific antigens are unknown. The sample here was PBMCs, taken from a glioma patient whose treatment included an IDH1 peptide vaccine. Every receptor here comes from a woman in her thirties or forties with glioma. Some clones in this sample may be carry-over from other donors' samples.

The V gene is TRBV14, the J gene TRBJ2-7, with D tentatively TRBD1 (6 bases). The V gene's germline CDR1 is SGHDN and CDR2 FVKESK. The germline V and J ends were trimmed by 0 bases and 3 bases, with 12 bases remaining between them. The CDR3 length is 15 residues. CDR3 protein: CASSQDEGQFYEQYF. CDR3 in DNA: TGTGCCAGCAGCCAAGATGAAGGACAGTTCTACGAGCAGTACTTC.

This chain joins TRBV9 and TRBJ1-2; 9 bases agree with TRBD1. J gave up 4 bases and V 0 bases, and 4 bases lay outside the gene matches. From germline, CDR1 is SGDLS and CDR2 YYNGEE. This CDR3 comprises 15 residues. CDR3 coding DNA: TGTGCCAGCAGCGTAGGGGACAGGGACCCCTATGGCTACACCTTC. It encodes CASSVGDRDPYGYTF. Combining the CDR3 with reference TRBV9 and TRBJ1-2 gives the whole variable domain DSGVTQTPKHLITATGQRVTLRCSPRSGDLSVYWYQQSLDQGLQFLIQYYNGEERAKGNILERFSAQQFPDLHSELNLSSLELGDSALYFCASSVGDRDPYGYTFGSGTRLTVV.